This is a list of T cell receptor beta chains from one sample in a study of CD8+ T cells in alopecia areata. Produced via immunoSEQ multiplex PCR; TCRdb's table is partial and in-frame only. This table has 120,000 or so clones, 60% to 65% appearing once. The specimen was CD4+ T cells sorted from blood, collected at week 4, from a patient treated with tofacitinib. These receptors all stem from a human donor with alopecia areata. Both conserved end residues are part of each CDR3. The D gene is left open where the match is weak. Size tells how often a clone was seen (once, few, many) or the class of an expanded clone, and some rows leave it out.

. | . | TRBJ2-7 | TRBV7-3 | 14 | CASSLISGPSEQYF | TGTGCCAGCAGCTTAATCTCAGGGCCGTCAGAGCAGTACTTC
. | . | TRBJ1-1 | TRBV9 | 15 | CASTTLVGRDPEAFF | TGTGCCAGCACCACATTAGTAGGAAGGGATCCCGAAGCTTTCTTT
. | . | TRBJ2-2 | TRBV11-3 | 14 | CASSLDSEAGELFF | TGTGCCAGCAGCTTAGATTCTGAGGCCGGGGAGCTGTTTTTT
. | . | TRBJ2-3 | TRBV9 | 12 | CASSVDLGTQYF | TGTGCCAGCAGCGTAGATTTGGGTACGCAGTATTTT
TRBD2 | . | TRBJ2-1 | TRBV9 | 15 | CASSPNPSGSNEQFF | TGTGCCAGCAGCCCGAATCCTAGCGGGAGCAATGAGCAGTTCTTC
. | . | TRBJ1-4 | TRBV29-1 | 13 | CSAAGGVGEKLFF | TGCAGCGCCGCGGGAGGGGTTGGTGAAAAACTGTTTTTT
TRBD1 | few | TRBJ2-7 | TRBV7-2 | 15 | CASSLVRDRTYEQYF | TGTGCCAGCAGCTTAGTCCGGGACAGAACCTACGAGCAGTACTTC
. | . | TRBJ1-2 | TRBV5-1 | 16 | CASSLDGGSTNYGYTF | TGCGCCAGCAGCTTGGACGGGGGAAGTACTAACTATGGCTACACCTTC
. | . | TRBJ2-3 | TRBV5-4 | 12 | CASSLDADTQYF | TGTGCCAGCAGCTTAGATGCAGATACGCAGTATTTT
. | few | TRBJ2-5 | TRBV11-2 | 14 | CASSTQAGQETQYF | TGTGCCAGCAGCACTCAAGCGGGCCAAGAGACCCAGTACTTC
TRBD1 | . | TRBJ2-7 | TRBV27 | 13 | CASSRDRGYEQYF | TGTGCCAGCAGTCGTGACAGGGGCTACGAGCAGTACTTC
. | once | TRBJ2-2 | TRBV7-2 | 15 | CASSPFRGRTGELFF | TGTGCCAGCAGCCCATTTAGGGGGAGAACCGGGGAGCTGTTTTTT
. | . | TRBJ1-2 | TRBV6-5 | 14 | CASSGQWGDYGYTF | TGTGCCAGCAGCGGACAGTGGGGGGATTATGGCTACACCTTC
TRBD1 | . | TRBJ1-5 | TRBV19 | 15 | CASRGGGQGYQPQHF | TGTGCCAGTAGAGGGGGGGGACAGGGATATCAGCCCCAGCATTTT
. | . | TRBJ1-5 | TRBV30 | 13 | CAWNGHPNQPQHF | TGTGCCTGGAATGGACACCCCAATCAGCCCCAGCATTTT
TRBD1 | . | TRBJ2-6 | TRBV25-1 | 16 | CASSEAGGTGANVLTF | TGTGCCAGCAGTGAGGCAGGGGGTACTGGGGCCAACGTCCTGACTTTC
. | few | TRBJ1-1 | TRBV29-1 | 13 | CSSGGDSNTEAFF | TGCAGCTCCGGGGGGGATTCGAACACTGAAGCTTTCTTT
. | . | TRBJ2-5 | TRBV10-3 | 15 | CAISDQGSGEETQYF | TGTGCCATCAGTGATCAGGGGTCTGGGGAAGAGACCCAGTACTTC
. | few | TRBJ2-5 | TRBV14 | 13 | CASSRQGGETQYF | TGTGCCAGCAGCCGCCAGGGCGGAGAGACCCAGTACTTC
. | . | TRBJ2-2 | TRBV2 | 13 | CASKNRVAGELFF | TGTGCCAGCAAGAACCGGGTGGCCGGGGAGCTGTTTTTT
. | . | TRBJ1-5 | TRBV7-2 | 13 | CASSRRGDQPQHF | TGTGCCAGCAGTCGAAGGGGGGATCAGCCCCAGCATTTT
. | medium-sized | TRBJ1-1 | TRBV7-2 | 12 | CASRRDNTEAFF | TGTGCCAGCAGGCGGGATAACACTGAAGCTTTCTTT
TRBD1 | . | TRBJ2-7 | TRBV6-5 | 14 | CASSRDRVKYEQYF | TGTGCCAGCAGTCGGGACAGGGTTAAGTACGAGCAGTACTTC
. | . | TRBJ2-2 | TRBV4-3 | 16 | CASRFGETSNTGELFF | TGCGCCAGCAGATTCGGGGAAACTAGCAACACCGGGGAGCTGTTTTTT
. | few | TRBJ2-2 | TRBV27 | 14 | CASSFEANTGELFF | TGTGCCAGCAGTTTCGAAGCGAACACCGGGGAGCTGTTTTTT
. | once | TRBJ2-1 | TRBV25-1 | 15 | CASSESGLAHNEQFF | TGTGCCAGCAGTGAGTCGGGACTGGCACACAATGAGCAGTTCTTC
. | . | TRBJ2-3 | TRBV9 | 16 | CASSVPLPGRTDTQYF | TGTGCCAGCAGCGTACCCTTGCCGGGCCGCACAGATACGCAGTATTTT
. | . | TRBJ2-2 | TRBV29-1 | 15 | CSVRVVVGAAGELFF | TGCAGCGTTCGGGTCGTGGTCGGGGCCGCCGGGGAGCTGTTTTTT
. | . | TRBJ1-1 | TRBV30 | 13 | CAWSRSLNTEAFF | TGTGCCTGGAGCAGGTCCCTGAACACTGAAGCTTTCTTT
. | . | TRBJ2-2 | TRBV5-1 | 13 | CASSSRLTGELFF | TGCGCCAGCAGCTCCCGACTAACCGGGGAGCTGTTTTTT
TRBD2 | . | TRBJ2-2 | TRBV19 | 17 | CASSGTSGRPVNGELFF | TGTGCCAGTTCTGGGACTAGCGGGAGGCCTGTGAACGGGGAGCTGTTTTTT
TRBD1 | . | TRBJ2-4 | TRBV5-1 | 13 | CASNRDRGNIQYF | TGCGCCAGCAACCGGGACAGGGGCAACATTCAGTACTTC
. | . | TRBJ1-5 | TRBV6-6 | 12 | CASSSLDQPQHF | TGTGCCAGCAGTTCTCTAGATCAGCCCCAGCATTTT
TRBD2 | . | TRBJ2-7 | TRBV4-1 | 16 | CASSQSPASGIYEQYF | TGCGCCAGCAGCCAATCTCCGGCTAGCGGGATTTACGAGCAGTACTTC
TRBD1 | few | TRBJ1-2 | TRBV11-2 | 13 | CASSPDRSYGYTF | TGTGCCAGCAGCCCGGACAGGAGCTATGGCTACACCTTC
. | . | TRBJ1-1 | TRBV6-4 | 13 | CASSLRMNTEAFF | TGTGCCAGCAGCCTAAGAATGAACACTGAAGCTTTCTTT
. | once | TRBJ1-2 | TRBV2 | 16 | CASSVLSRRAETGYTF | TGTGCCAGCAGTGTCTTATCAAGGAGGGCCGAAACGGGCTACACCTTC
. | . | TRBJ1-2 | TRBV7-9 | 12 | CASSSSNYGYTF | TGTGCCAGCAGCTCCAGTAACTATGGCTACACCTTC
TRBD1 | few | TRBJ2-6 | TRBV7-9 | 17 | CASSPGQARSGANVLTF | TGTGCCAGCAGCCCCGGACAGGCCCGCTCTGGGGCCAACGTCCTGACTTTC
. | few | TRBJ2-4 | TRBV5-4 | 14 | CASSLPGAKNIQYF | TGTGCCAGCAGCCTCCCGGGGGCCAAAAACATTCAGTACTTC
. | . | TRBJ2-3 | TRBV7-3 | 12 | CASSTSTGTQYF | TGTGCCAGCAGCACCTCAACGGGTACGCAGTATTTT
. | once | TRBJ2-7 | TRBV7-9 | 14 | CASSLARRSYEQYF | TGTGCCAGCAGCTTAGCGCGGAGATCCTACGAGCAGTACTTC
. | few | TRBJ1-1 | TRBV5-1 | 14 | CASTGGVMNTEAFF | TGCGCCAGCACCGGAGGGGTGATGAACACTGAAGCTTTCTTT
. | . | TRBJ2-7 | TRBV15 | 15 | CATSRDPYRAGEQYF | TGTGCCACCAGCAGAGATCCTTACAGGGCGGGGGAGCAGTACTTC
TRBD1 | few | TRBJ1-2 | TRBV7-9 | 14 | CASSLTGGHYGYTF | TGTGCCAGCAGCTTAACAGGGGGCCACTATGGCTACACCTTC
. | . | TRBJ2-2 | TRBV27 | 15 | CASTPGAGTLGELFF | TGTGCCAGCACCCCTGGGGCCGGGACTCTCGGGGAGCTGTTTTTT
. | . | TRBJ2-5 | TRBV5-5 | 14 | CASSLAQPQETQYF | TGTGCCAGCAGCTTGGCACAGCCCCAAGAGACCCAGTACTTC
. | . | TRBJ1-1 | TRBV5-1 | 15 | CASSLAVTGHTEAFF | TGCGCCAGCAGCTTGGCTGTCACAGGGCACACTGAAGCTTTCTTT
. | . | TRBJ2-1 | TRBV30 | 13 | CAWSSGLLNEQFF | TGTGCCTGGAGTTCGGGACTCCTCAATGAGCAGTTCTTC
. | few | TRBJ2-7 | TRBV11-1 | 14 | CASSLAQGTYEQYF | TGTGCCAGCAGCTTAGCACAGGGTACCTACGAGCAGTACTTC
. | once | TRBJ1-4 | TRBV4-1 | 15 | CASSPGSRDNEKLFF | TGCGCCAGCAGCCCGGGGAGCAGGGATAATGAAAAACTGTTTTTT
TRBD1 | few | TRBJ1-4 | TRBV6-6 | 15 | CASSTGGGLGEKLFF | TGTGCCAGCAGTACCGGAGGGGGCCTGGGTGAAAAACTGTTTTTT
TRBD1 | . | TRBJ1-2 | TRBV25-1 | 13 | CASSGRTGGGYTF | TGTGCCAGCAGTGGGAGGACAGGGGGAGGCTACACCTTC
. | once | TRBJ1-2 | TRBV6-5 | 13 | CASSFQGSYGYTF | TGTGCCAGCAGTTTCCAGGGGTCCTATGGCTACACCTTC
. | . | TRBJ1-4 | TRBV5-4 | 15 | CASSSGRETNEKLFF | TGTGCCAGCAGCTCCGGACGGGAAACTAATGAAAAACTGTTTTTT
. | . | TRBJ2-2 | TRBV7-2 | 12 | CASSRDTGELFF | TGTGCCAGCAGCCGGGACACCGGGGAGCTGTTTTTT
TRBD2 | . | TRBJ2-7 | TRBV7-9 | 14 | CASSPSGGHYEQYF | TGTGCCAGCTCCCCTAGCGGGGGTCACTACGAGCAGTACTTC
TRBD2 | few | TRBJ2-4 | TRBV28 | 16 | CASSPPWGGLGNIQYF | TGTGCCAGCAGTCCACCGTGGGGGGGTCTGGGAAACATTCAGTACTTC
. | . | TRBJ2-1 | TRBV5-1 | 16 | CASSLPLGGPYNEQFF | TGCGCCAGCAGCTTGCCTCTGGGGGGCCCCTACAATGAGCAGTTCTTC
. | few | TRBJ2-1 | TRBV2 | 12 | CASSEQNNEQFF | TGTGCCAGCAGTGAACAGAACAATGAGCAGTTCTTC